Listed here are 5 T cell receptor beta chains from one sample, sequenced in a study of glioma-infiltrating T cells after dendritic cell vaccination. Generated by immunoSEQ multiplex PCR, the TCRdb table keeps only in-frame clones and is missing some. The sample includes over 90,000 clones, more than 80% of them seen just once. The sequencing here drew on blood, taken before dendritic cell vaccination. The source of these receptors is a human donor with glioblastoma.

The chain recombines TRBV9 with TRBJ2-1; TRBD2 matches 8 bases. V shed 4 bases, J shed 6 bases, and the junction held 12 bases outside the gene matches. The CDR3 loop spans 16 amino acids. CDR1 is SGDLS, CDR2 YYNGEE, per germline. The CDR3 reads CASSPPPGTRINEQFF. In DNA form, the CDR3 reads TGTGCCAGCAGCCCACCGCCGGGGACTAGGATCAATGAGCAGTTCTTC.

The chain couples TRBV4-1 to TRBJ1-4; D is possibly TRBD1 (6 bases). CDR3 length equals 19 residues. The germline CDR1 and CDR2 sequences are MGHRA and YSYEKL. V was pared by 7 bases and J by 8 bases, with 32 bases between. The CDR3 here is CASTIMARQEVTKREKLFF. DNA for the CDR3: TGCGCCAGCACCATTATGGCGAGACAGGAGGTCACTAAAAGGGAAAAACTGTTTTTT.

This clone has ten or more counts. This chain connects TRBV5-4 to TRBJ2-3, with D tentatively TRBD2 (6 bases). CDR3 length: 13 residues. Germline lookup yields CDR1 SGHNT and CDR2 YYREEE (reference sequence). Trimming removed 4 bases at V and 5 bases at J, with 11 bases between. CDR3 residues: CASSIAVIDTQYF. CDR3 nucleotide sequence: TGTGCCAGCAGCATAGCGGTTATAGATACGCAGTATTTT. The full variable domain, its missing parts supplied by reference TRBV5-4 and TRBJ2-3, is ETGVTQSPTHLIKTRGQQVTLRCSSQSGHNTVSWYQQALGQGPQFIFQYYREEENGRGNFPPRFSGLQFPNYSSELNVNALELDDSALYLCASSIAVIDTQYFGPGTRLTVL.

This clone was picked up many times. V is TRBV7-8 and J is TRBJ1-5, with TRBD1 as a possible D gene (5 bases). The germline V gene encodes CDR1 SGHVS and CDR2 FQNEAQ. This CDR3 has 15 residues. The V end was cut by 5 bases, the J end by 0 bases, with 11 bases between. The CDR3 loop reads CASSPWGDSNQPQHF. CDR3 bases: TGTGCCAGCAGCCCCTGGGGGGATAGCAATCAGCCCCAGCATTTT.

This clone was observed a handful of times. The chain carries TRBV19 and TRBJ2-7; 8 bases match TRBD1. Germline trimming cut 3 bases from V and 2 bases from J; bases unmatched to any gene: 3. The length of the CDR3 is 14 residues. Germline V gene data show CDR1 as LNHDA and CDR2 as SQIVND (reference sequence). CDR3 sequence reads: CASSMLGQAYEQYF. The CDR3 coding sequence is TGTGCCAGTAGTATGTTGGGACAGGCCTACGAGCAGTACTTC.